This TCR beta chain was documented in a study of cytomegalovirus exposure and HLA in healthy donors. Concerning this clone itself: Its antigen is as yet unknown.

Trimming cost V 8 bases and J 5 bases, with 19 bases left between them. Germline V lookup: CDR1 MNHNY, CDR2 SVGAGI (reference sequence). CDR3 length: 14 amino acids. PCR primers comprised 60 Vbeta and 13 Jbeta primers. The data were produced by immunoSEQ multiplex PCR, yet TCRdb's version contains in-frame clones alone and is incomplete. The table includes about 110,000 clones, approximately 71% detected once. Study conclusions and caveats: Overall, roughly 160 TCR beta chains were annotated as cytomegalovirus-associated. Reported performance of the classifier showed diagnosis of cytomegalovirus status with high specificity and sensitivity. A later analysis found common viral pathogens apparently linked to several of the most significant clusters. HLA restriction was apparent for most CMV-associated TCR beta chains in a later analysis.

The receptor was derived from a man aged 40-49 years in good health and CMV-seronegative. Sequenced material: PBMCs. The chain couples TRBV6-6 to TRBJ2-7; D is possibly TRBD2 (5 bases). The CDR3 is CASRTRTVGHEQYF. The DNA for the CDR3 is TGTGCCAGCCGAACTCGGACTGTCGGCCACGAGCAGTACTTC.